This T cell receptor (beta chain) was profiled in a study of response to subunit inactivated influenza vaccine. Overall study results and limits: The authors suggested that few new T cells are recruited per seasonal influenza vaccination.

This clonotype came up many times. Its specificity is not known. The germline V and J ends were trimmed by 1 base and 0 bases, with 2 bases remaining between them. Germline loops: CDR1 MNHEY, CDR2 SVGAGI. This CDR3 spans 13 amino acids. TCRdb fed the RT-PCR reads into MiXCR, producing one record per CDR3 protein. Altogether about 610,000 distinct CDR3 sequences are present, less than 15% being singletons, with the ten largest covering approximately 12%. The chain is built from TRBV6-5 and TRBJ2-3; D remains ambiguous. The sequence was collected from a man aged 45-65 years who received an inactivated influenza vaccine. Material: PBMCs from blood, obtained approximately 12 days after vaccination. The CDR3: CASSYLSTDTQYF. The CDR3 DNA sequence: TGTGCCAGCAGTTACTTGAGCACAGATACGCAGTATTTT.